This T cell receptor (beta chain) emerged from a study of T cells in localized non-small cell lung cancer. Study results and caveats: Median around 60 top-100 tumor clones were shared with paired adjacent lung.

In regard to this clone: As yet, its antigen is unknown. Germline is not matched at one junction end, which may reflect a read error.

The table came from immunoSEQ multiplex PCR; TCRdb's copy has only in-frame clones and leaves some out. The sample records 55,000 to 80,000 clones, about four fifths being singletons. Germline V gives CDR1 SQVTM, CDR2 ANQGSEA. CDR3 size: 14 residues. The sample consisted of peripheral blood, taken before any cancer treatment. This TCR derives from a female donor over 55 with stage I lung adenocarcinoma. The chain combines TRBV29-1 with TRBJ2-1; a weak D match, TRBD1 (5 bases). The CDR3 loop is CSVEDQRGLNGQFF. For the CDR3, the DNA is TGCAGCGTTGAAGATCAAAGGGGTTTGAATGGGCAGTTCTTC.